One sample yielded the 18 T cell receptor beta chains listed below, sequenced in a study of cytomegalovirus exposure and HLA in healthy donors. PCR primers comprised 60 Vbeta and 13 Jbeta primers. TCRdb's table, derived via immunoSEQ multiplex PCR, lists solely in-frame clones and lacks some. The table includes more than 95,000 clones, 60% to 85% detected once. The sample was PBMCs. These receptors were taken from a man in his forties in good health and CMV-seronegative.

This clone was recorded only once. V usage is TRBV19 and J usage is TRBJ1-1; D ambiguous. V lost 7 bases and J lost 1, with 10 bases in between. This CDR3 is built from 13 residues. Germline CDR1 is LNHDA and CDR2 is SQIVND (reference sequence). The CDR3 bases are TGTGCCAGTACCCTCACATCGAACACTGAAGCTTTCTTT. This gives the protein CASTLTSNTEAFF. The complete variable domain, with remaining parts taken from reference TRBV19 and TRBJ1-1, reads DGGITQSPKYLFRKEGQNVTLSCEQNLNHDAMYWYRQDPGQGLRLIYYSQIVNDFQKGDIAEGYSVSREKKESFPLTVTSAQKNPTAFYLCASTLTSNTEAFFGQGTRLTVV.

This chain joins TRBV7-9 and TRBJ2-1, with D possibly TRBD2 on 8 matching bases. V lost 1 base and J 7 bases, leaving 17 bases between the germline ends. The length of the CDR3 is 16 residues. Germline V gives CDR1 SEHNR, CDR2 FQNEAQ (reference sequence). This CDR3 is CASSLGVREGANEQFF. In DNA, the CDR3 is TGTGCCAGCAGCTTAGGTGTTCGGGAGGGGGCAAATGAGCAGTTCTTC.

This chain joins TRBV2 and TRBJ2-5; TRBD2 agrees at 11 bases. The CDR3 runs 16 residues. Trimming removed 5 bases from V and 1 base from J; junction bases left unmatched: 6. CDR1 is SNHLY, CDR2 FYNNEI, per germline. In DNA, the CDR3 is TGTGCCAGCAGTCCTAAGACTAGCGGGATCCAAGAGACCCAGTACTTC. Translating it yields CASSPKTSGIQETQYF.

The chain joins TRBV11-3 to TRBJ2-5, with 10 bases lining up with TRBD1. This CDR3 is 14 amino acids long. The ends lost 5 bases at V and 5 bases at J; junction bases unmatched: 5. CDR1 and CDR2 (germline): SGHNT, YENEEA. The CDR3 DNA reads TGTGCCAGCAGCCCGGGACAGGGGTACGAGACCCAGTACTTC. It translates to CASSPGQGYETQYF. The full variable domain, its missing parts supplied by reference TRBV11-3 and TRBJ2-5, is EAGVVQSPRYKIIEKKQPVAFWCNPISGHNTLYWYLQNLGQGPELLIRYENEEAVDDSQLPKDRFSAERLKGVDSTLKIQPAELGDSAVYLCASSPGQGYETQYFGPGTRLLVL.

This clone was seen once. The chain carries TRBV7-8 and TRBJ1-4; TRBD1 matches at 8 bases. CDR1 is SGHVS, CDR2 FQNEAQ, per germline. The trim removed 5 bases at V and 5 bases at J, leaving 7 bases unmatched. CDR3 length: 15 residues. CDR3 nucleotides: TGTGCCAGCAGCCCCCCGGGACAGGAAAATGAAAAACTGTTTTTT. Protein: CASSPPGQENEKLFF.

This chain joins TRBV6-5 and TRBJ1-3; maybe TRBD1 (5 bases). The CDR3 runs 14 residues. CDR1 and CDR2 (germline): MNHEY, SVGAGI. Trimming took off 2 bases at V and 2 bases at J, with 7 bases between the two ends. The CDR3 here is CASSYRQTGNTIYF. As DNA, the CDR3 is TGTGCCAGCAGTTACCGACAGACTGGAAACACCATATATTTT.

The rearrangement joins TRBV30 to TRBJ1-5, with no clear D. CDR3 size: 15 residues. The V end lost 0 bases, the J end lost 4 bases, and 13 bases lay between the germline ends. CDR1 and CDR2 (germline): GTSNPN, SVGIG (reference sequence). The CDR3 reads CAWSVRGLENQPQHF. The DNA of the CDR3 is TGTGCCTGGAGTGTACGAGGCCTAGAGAATCAGCCCCAGCATTTT.

The V call is TRBV9, the J call TRBJ2-7, with D possibly being TRBD1 (5 bases). Trimming took off 3 bases at V and 3 bases at J, with 13 bases between the two ends. The CDR3 extends over 14 amino acids. Germline CDR1 SGDLS, CDR2 YYNGEE. Here the CDR3 DNA reads TGTGCCAGCAGCGAGAGACAGAGCAACTACGAGCAGTACTTC. Translated, it gives CASSERQSNYEQYF. Combining the CDR3 with reference TRBV9 and TRBJ2-7 gives the whole variable domain DSGVTQTPKHLITATGQRVTLRCSPRSGDLSVYWYQQSLDQGLQFLIQYYNGEERAKGNILERFSAQQFPDLHSELNLSSLELGDSALYFCASSERQSNYEQYFGPGTRLTVT.

This sequence joins TRBV4-1 and TRBJ1-1; D is perhaps TRBD1 (5 bases). Deletions cut 7 bases from V and 5 bases from J, with 11 bases between. CDR1 is MGHRA, CDR2 YSYEKL, per germline. The CDR3 sequence is 12 residues long. CDR3 in DNA: TGCGCCAGCACCTCCCAGGGTACTGAAGCTTTCTTT. It translates to CASTSQGTEAFF.

The V gene is TRBV5-6, the J gene TRBJ2-3; TRBD1 is a possible D gene (6 bases). V was cut by 4 bases and J by 6 bases, with 18 bases left in between. Germline V gene data show CDR1 as SGHDT and CDR2 as YYEEEE. The CDR3 has 15 amino acids. CDR3 sequence (DNA): TGTGCCAGCAGCATGGGGGCTAATTTATGGGATACGCAGTATTTT. Translation gives CASSMGANLWDTQYF.

The chain carries TRBV11-3 and TRBJ2-3; D may be TRBD2 (5 bases). The CDR3 is made up of 17 amino acids. Germline CDR1 SGHNT, CDR2 YENEEA. Trimming pared 4 bases from V and 1 base from J, leaving 18 bases between. CDR3 bases: TGTGCCAGCAGCTCCGGCGCGAGTAGCGTGGGCACAGATACGCAGTATTTT. This codes for CASSSGASSVGTDTQYF.

The rearrangement uses TRBV7-2 and TRBJ2-3; no clear D. Germline CDR1 reads SGHTA; CDR2 reads FQGNSA. The CDR3 extends over 12 amino acids. The V gene lost 1 base and the J gene lost 6 bases, with 5 bases spanning the gap. CDR3 region: CASSLEADTQYF. The CDR3 nucleotides are TGTGCCAGCAGCTTAGAAGCCGATACGCAGTATTTT.

The V call is TRBV6-1, the J call TRBJ1-1; D is unresolved. Between the trimmed V and J ends, which lost 5 bases and 3 bases, there was a span of 13 bases. Germline values: CDR1 MNHNS, CDR2 SASEGT. The length of the CDR3 is 14 residues. This CDR3 is CASSREGPDTEAFF. CDR3 nucleotide sequence: TGTGCCAGCAGTCGGGAAGGACCTGACACTGAAGCTTTCTTT.

The V call is TRBV14, the J call TRBJ1-2; D remains unclear. This CDR3 spans 15 amino acids. V was clipped by 1 base and J by 5 bases, with 14 bases between them. Germline assignment: CDR1 SGHDN and CDR2 FVKESK. The CDR3 reads CASSQVETADYGYTF. CDR3 coding DNA: TGTGCCAGCAGCCAAGTAGAAACAGCAGATTATGGCTACACCTTC.

This clone was seen more than once but under ten times. This chain uses TRBV6-5 with TRBJ1-6; TRBD1 matches 11 bases. The V gene end was trimmed by 10 bases and the J gene end by 8 bases; junction bases not matched to a gene: 7. The CDR3 is 14 residues long. Germline CDR1 MNHEY, CDR2 SVGAGI. This CDR3 is CATSRDRGYSPLHF. Here the CDR3 DNA reads TGTGCCACCAGCCGGGACAGGGGGTATTCACCCCTCCACTTT.

By frequency in the sample, this clone is medium-sized. The gene calls are TRBV6-1 and TRBJ1-1, with a possible D match to TRBD1 (5 bases). Per germline, CDR1 MNHNS and CDR2 SASEGT. The CDR3 length is 15 residues. Trimming removed 2 bases at V and 3 bases at J, with 13 bases between. The CDR3 here is CASSERTGGYTEAFF. Here the CDR3 DNA reads TGTGCCAGCAGTGAAAGGACCGGGGGGTACACTGAAGCTTTCTTT.

V gene TRBV5-1 combines with J gene TRBJ2-7, with 9 bases aligning to TRBD1. Trimming at V came to 7 bases and at J to 0 bases, leaving 8 bases not matched to a gene. Germline V gives CDR1 SGHRS, CDR2 YFSETQ. The CDR3 has 15 residues. The CDR3: CASGRQGESSYEQYF. Written as DNA, the CDR3 is TGCGCCAGCGGGCGACAGGGGGAAAGCTCCTACGAGCAGTACTTC.

J is TRBJ2-1 and V is TRBV27, with 7 bases lining up with TRBD2. Germline assignment: CDR1 MNHEY and CDR2 SMNVEV (reference sequence). This CDR3 has 15 amino acids. V dropped 2 bases and J dropped 0; count of bases not matched to a gene: 1. In DNA form, the CDR3 reads TGTGCCAGCAGTTTAATAGCGGGCTCCTACAATGAGCAGTTCTTC. As protein: CASSLIAGSYNEQFF.